Listed here are 5 T cell receptor beta chains from one sample, sequenced in a study of cytomegalovirus exposure and HLA in healthy donors. The PCR contained 60 Vbeta and 13 Jbeta primers. The protocol was immunoSEQ multiplex PCR, while the TCRdb copy is restricted to in-frame clones and leaves out a portion. This sample yields approximately 70,000 clones, of which about three quarters are seen a single time; around an eighth belongs to the top ten. Sequencing was performed on PBMCs. Receptors were obtained from a woman in her forties in good health and CMV-seropositive.

This chain connects TRBV27 to TRBJ1-5; 8 nucleotides match TRBD1. Germline V lookup: CDR1 MNHEY, CDR2 SMNVEV (reference sequence). V lost 7 bases, J lost 3 bases, and 5 bases stayed unmatched. This CDR3 has 14 residues. The CDR3 nucleotides read TGTGCCAGCAATCGACAGGGGCACAATCAGCCCCAGCATTTT. The encoded protein is CASNRQGHNQPQHF.

CDR3 loop: CASSRNFEKLFF. CDR3 bases: TGTGCCAGCAGCCGTAATTTCGAAAAACTGTTTTTT. The chain is built from TRBV7-2 and TRBJ1-4; unclear D gene. CDR3 length: 12 residues. The V gene's germline CDR1 is SGHTA and CDR2 FQGNSA. With 5 bases removed from V and 8 bases from J, the gap between germline ends came to 9 bases.

The genes are TRBV2 and TRBJ1-5; D not resolved. CDR3 length: 12 amino acids. Trimming shortened V by 7 bases and J by 0 bases, and 4 bases separated the two germline ends. Germline V gives CDR1 SNHLY, CDR2 FYNNEI. The chain's CDR3 is CASKLSNQPQHF. DNA of the CDR3: TGTGCCAGCAAGCTTAGCAATCAGCCCCAGCATTTT.

The CDR3 DNA sequence: TGTGCCAGCAGTCCCGGGACAGGGGTTAGGAATGGCTACACCTTC. It encodes CASSPGTGVRNGYTF. The chain is built from TRBV2 and TRBJ1-2; TRBD1 matches at 10 bases. After removal of 5 bases from V and 6 bases from J, the junction contained 9 bases not matched to a gene. The CDR3 is made up of 15 amino acids. Germline V gene data show CDR1 as SNHLY and CDR2 as FYNNEI.

This chain connects TRBV11-3 to TRBJ1-4; D remains ambiguous. CDR3 length equals 12 residues. The V end lost 7 bases, the J end lost 10 bases, and 13 bases lay between the germline ends. Per germline, CDR1 SGHNT and CDR2 YENEEA. The chain's CDR3 is CASTLSNGKLFF. The CDR3 DNA follows: TGTGCCAGCACCCTCTCGAACGGAAAACTGTTTTTT.